This T cell receptor (beta chain) was captured by sequencing in a study of post-analysis software for immune sequencing data. The TCR beta cDNA libraries contained unique molecular identifiers. Using its own MiXCR run on the PCR reads, TCRdb lists one record per CDR3 protein. The table records roughly 730,000 distinct CDR3 sequences, roughly 27% of them present only once. CDR1 is KGHSH and CDR2 is LQKENI in the germline V gene. Trimming cost V 4 bases and J 3 bases, with 10 bases left between them. The CDR3 is 13 residues long. Study-level findings and limits: Higher frequency in patients than in controls was seen for about five TRBV segments, with TRBV5-6, TRBV5-1 and TRBV20-1 among them. Samples prepared in the same batch strongly co-clustered by F measure. Controls significantly exceeded multiple sclerosis patients in normalized Chao1 diversity.

With respect to this clonotype: Its antigen remains unidentified.

What was sequenced was blood. The genes are TRBV18 and TRBJ2-7; no definite D call. The sequence was collected from a girl under 18 with multiple sclerosis. This chain's CDR3 is CASSQASYYEQYF. As DNA, the CDR3 is TGTGCCAGCTCACAGGCTAGTTACTACGAGCAGTACTTC.